This TCR beta chain was found in a study of blood T cell repertoires in COVID-19. For the study at large: COVID-19 samples, acute and convalescent, were from the United States, Italy and Spain. The analysed material was cDNA or gDNA that came from T cells, B-cell-depleted T cells, or PBMCs.

This CDR3 region has 13 residues. Germline CDR1 is GTSNPN and CDR2 is SVGIG (reference sequence). The V end was cut by 5 bases, the J end by 6 bases, with 16 bases between. Source study methods: Amplifying reference gene primers gave estimates of nucleated cell counts. Profiled with immunoSEQ multiplex PCR; TCRdb holds only in-frame clones, not every one. That table supplies the V and J calls and clone size; D and trimming were determined from the DNA. The sample shows over 150,000 clones, about 80% of them seen only once. The source material was peripheral blood. This TCR came from a human donor with acute or convalescent COVID-19. The donor label of this sample is uncertain. The chain uses TRBV30 and TRBJ1-1; D not certain. Here the CDR3 reads CAWGYGESAEAFF. CDR3 coding DNA: TGTGCCTGGGGGTACGGTGAATCGGCTGAAGCTTTCTTT.